This entry concerns a single T cell receptor (beta chain). This specimen comes from a study of shared clonotypes between healthy human individuals. Naive CD8 cells were CD45RO-negative, positively selected for CCR7, excluding terminally differentiated effector memory CD45RA+ cells. The table came from immunoSEQ multiplex PCR; TCRdb's copy has only in-frame clones and leaves some out. The sample includes roughly 2.1 million clones, 85% to 95% seen only once; the top ten take roughly 1.8%. J was trimmed by 0 bases and V by 5 bases; bases with no gene match: 9. This CDR3 is 17 amino acids long. The V gene's germline CDR1 is SEHNR and CDR2 FQNEAQ (reference sequence).

The sequenced sample consisted of naive CD8+ T cells from PBMCs. This sequence joins TRBV7-9 and TRBJ2-1; 8 nucleotides match TRBD2. The clonotype comes from a man between 18 and 35 years old in good health. Some clones in this sample may be carry-over from other donors' samples. CDR3 in amino acids: CASSPLSGRYSYNEQFF. The CDR3 nucleotides are TGTGCCAGCAGCCCTCTAAGCGGGAGATACTCCTACAATGAGCAGTTCTTC.